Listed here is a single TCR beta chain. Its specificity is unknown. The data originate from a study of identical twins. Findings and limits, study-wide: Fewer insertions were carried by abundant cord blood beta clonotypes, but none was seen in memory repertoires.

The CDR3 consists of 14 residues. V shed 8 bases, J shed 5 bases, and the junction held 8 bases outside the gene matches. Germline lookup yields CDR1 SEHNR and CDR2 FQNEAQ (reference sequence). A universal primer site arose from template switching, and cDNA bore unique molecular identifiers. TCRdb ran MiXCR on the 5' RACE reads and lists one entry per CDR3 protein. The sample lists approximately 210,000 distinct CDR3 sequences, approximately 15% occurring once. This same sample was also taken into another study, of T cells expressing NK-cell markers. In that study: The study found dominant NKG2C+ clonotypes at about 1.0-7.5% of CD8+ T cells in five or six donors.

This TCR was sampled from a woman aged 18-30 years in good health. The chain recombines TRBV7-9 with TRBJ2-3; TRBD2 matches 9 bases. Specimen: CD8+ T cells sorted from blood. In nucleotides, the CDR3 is TGTGCCAGCCCCCCAGCGCGGGAGGGAGATACGCAGTATTTT. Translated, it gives CASPPAREGDTQYF. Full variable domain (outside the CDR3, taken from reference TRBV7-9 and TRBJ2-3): DTGVSQNPRHKITKRGQNVTFRCDPISEHNRLYWYRQTLGQGPEFLTYFQNEAQLEKSRLLSDRFSAERPKGSFSTLEIQRTEQGDSAMYLCASPPAREGDTQYFGPGTRLTVL.